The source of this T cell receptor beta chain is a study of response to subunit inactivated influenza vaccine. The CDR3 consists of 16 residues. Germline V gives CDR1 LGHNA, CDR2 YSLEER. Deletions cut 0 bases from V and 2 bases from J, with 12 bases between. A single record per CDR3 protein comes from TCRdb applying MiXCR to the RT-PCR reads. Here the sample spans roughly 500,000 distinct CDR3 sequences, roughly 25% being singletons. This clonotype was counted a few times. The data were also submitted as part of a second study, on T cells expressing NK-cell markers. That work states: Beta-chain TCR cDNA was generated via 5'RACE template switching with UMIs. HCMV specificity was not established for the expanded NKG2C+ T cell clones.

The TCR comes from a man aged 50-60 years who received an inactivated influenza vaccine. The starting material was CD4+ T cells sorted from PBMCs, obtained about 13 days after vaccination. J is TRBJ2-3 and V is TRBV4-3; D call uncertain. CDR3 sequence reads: CASSQDVNTITDTQYF. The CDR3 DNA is TGCGCCAGCAGCCAAGATGTGAACACGATCACAGATACGCAGTATTTT.